This TCR beta chain was obtained from a study of shared clonotypes between healthy human individuals (dated by TCRdb to about 2020). With regard to the full study: A couple of women and a few men aged 18 to 49 years were included in the cohort. Libraries were prepared and TCR repertoires were sequenced by different laboratories using diverse techniques, in order to increase sequencing depth and limit assay-specific biases. For each donor, three plates each were used for CD4 naive and CD4 memory, two plates were used for CD8 naive, and one plate was used for CD8 memory. Leukapheresis yielded between about 0.85 and 10 billion PBMCs per donor. The study deeply sequenced blood TCR repertoires of roughly five healthy adults to estimate repertoire size and the extent of clonotype sharing between individuals. Study-level results and caveats: Sampling was restricted to blood, and TCR repertoires in tissue are likely to differ from TCR repertoires in blood. Based on pairwise subsampling, the degree of clonotype sharing among donors was expected to be affected by sequencing depth. Because the study included only a small number of donors, the genetic and exposure-history diversity represented was limited. Compared with non-shared clonotypes, clonotypes shared by all four sorted-subset donors had higher generation probabilities. Larger estimated clonotype richness was generally found for naive subsets than for memory subsets. Approximately 5% of naive CD4, around 4% of naive CD8, approximately 2.2% of memory CD4, and about 0.4% of memory CD8 clonotypes were shared across a handful of donors. Rarefaction of sorted-subset datasets indicated incomplete sequencing despite the large sequencing depth.

At the junction V is shortened by 7 bases and J by 2 bases, with 15 bases in between. Taken from cysteine to phenylalanine, the CDR3 has 14 residues. Of the read, only the CDR3 DNA is kept; its 42 bases are in frame from base 1. Sequences MNHNS (CDR1) and SASEGT (CDR2) are obtained from the germline V gene. As regards this clone: Its antigen is still unknown. No much larger clone is present one base from it, and per-base qualities are unavailable.

Healthy HIV-negative adults with no recently reported acute infections or vaccinations were included as donors. Every donor was a Caucasian adult living in Nashville, Tennessee, USA. CD4+ T cells were enriched through magnetic negative selection, after which naive cells were positively selected on CD45RA and the remaining negative fraction served as the memory subset. Blood was collected by leukapheresis, and PBMCs were isolated by Ficoll-Histopaque density gradient centrifugation and then cryopreserved in liquid nitrogen vapor phase. Purity and quantity of every magnetically sorted T cell population were checked by analytical flow cytometry. Genomic DNA was isolated from each sorted fraction and quantified by UV absorbance on a Nanodrop 2000c. TCR CDR3 regions were amplified from genomic DNA by multiplex PCR using the deep immunoSEQ assay. Extracted genomic DNA from each cell subset was distributed evenly across all wells of several immunoSEQ 96-well plates, and each plate was treated as a replicate. For sorted subsets, approximately 200 ng of genomic DNA, equivalent to some 33,000 T cell genomes, went into each replicate PCR. Purified libraries were quantified with a Qubit 3.0 fluorometer, sized on a Bioanalyzer 2100, and re-quantified with the KAPA Library Quantification kit. Every immunoSEQ 96-well plate was sequenced on a dedicated single-read 150-cycle Illumina NextSeq 550 flow cell. Regarding the original processing steps: Because the immunoSEQ output included only junctional sequences and no quality scores, the filtering could not be the same as the filtering used for full-length reads. Sequences were annotated with PyIR, a Python wrapper for IgBLAST v1.9, and V/J genes and CDR3 were assigned using IMGT germline references. Any read was removed if the V/J assignment was weak (E-value above 1e-6), the CDR3 was missing, or the read contained stop codons, out-of-frame junctions, or ambiguous translated residues. V3J clonotypes were defined by identical inferred V gene, J gene, and CDR3 amino acid sequence. The percentage overlap between two repertoires was calculated by dividing the number of shared unique clonotypes by the size of the smaller repertoire. Richness of each repertoire was evaluated using RTK rarefaction, the Chao1 estimator, and Recon v2.1 estimates of unobserved clonotypes. Generation probabilities for all TCRbeta clonotypes obtained by the gDNA method from several donors were computed using OLGA. The immuneACCESS repertoire file appears here via TCRdb, limited to in-frame rearrangements. These files lack a portion of the clones; in checked studies, under half of the deficit traces to unresolved V genes, and the cause of the others is not known. V and J calls and clone size are copied from that table; D and trimming were computed from the DNA. In this sample the table shows some 1,600,000 clones, approximately 98% of which occur a single time. The top ten constitute roughly 0.45% of the sample.

The chain joins TRBV6-1 to TRBJ2-7; the D gene is perhaps TRBD2, on 6 matching bases. Source material: naive CD4+ T cells sorted from blood. The label giving this sample's cell subset or site can be read as: CD45RA+ positively selected. The source is a man aged 30 to 39 in good health. The CDR3 here reads CASTVAGRTYEQYF. At the DNA level, the sequence is TGTGCCAGCACGGTGGCGGGACGAACCTACGAGCAGTACTTC.